The 21 T cell receptor beta chains below come from one sample, sequenced in a study of shared clonotypes between healthy human individuals. Some clones are missing from TCRdb's copy, which holds only in-frame ones; the method was immunoSEQ multiplex PCR. Of approximately 320,000 clones listed, 80% to 90% are singletons. Sequenced: memory CD8+ T cells sorted from blood. Sample subset: CD45RO+ cells pooled with CCR7-negative TemRA cells. The receptor set was obtained from a man younger than 35 in good health.

The genes are TRBV7-8 and TRBJ2-7; 10 bases are a match to TRBD2. Germline V CDR1 and CDR2: SGHVS, FQNEAQ. The J segment lost 3 bases and the V segment lost 3 bases, leaving 8 bases of the junction unmatched. The CDR3 is 16 amino acids. The CDR3 coding sequence is TGTGCCAGCAGCTTTAGGCCCAGCGGGGGGGACTACGAGCAGTACTTC. Translation: CASSFRPSGGDYEQYF.

The rearrangement joins TRBV4-1 to TRBJ1-2; 8 positions match TRBD1. CDR3 size: 17 residues. The trim removed 4 bases at V and 4 bases at J, leaving 14 bases unmatched. Germline V lookup: CDR1 MGHRA, CDR2 YSYEKL. The CDR3 nucleotides read TGCGCCAGCAGCCCCCGAGCCGCAGGGGGCGAGGGCTATGGCTACACCTTC. This codes for CASSPRAAGGEGYGYTF.

The chain is built from TRBV25-1 and TRBJ2-1; 9 bases are a match to TRBD2. The CDR3 consists of 17 residues. Germline V lookup: CDR1 MGHDK, CDR2 SYGVNS. The V segment lost 4 bases and the J segment 5 bases; nucleotides outside the gene matches: 12. DNA for the CDR3: TGTGCCAGCAGTGTGTTGCGGGAGGGCCTTTTACACAATGAGCAGTTCTTC. Protein sequence: CASSVLREGLLHNEQFF.

The chain carries TRBV30 and TRBJ2-1, with D perhaps TRBD2 (5 bases). Trimming left V 4 bases short and J 4 bases short, with 14 bases between. Germline CDR1 GTSNPN, CDR2 SVGIG (reference sequence). CDR3 length equals 14 residues. CDR3 sequence reads: CAWNGVGSYNEQFF. As DNA, the CDR3 is TGTGCCTGGAACGGGGTTGGGTCTTACAATGAGCAGTTCTTC.

The V call is TRBV4-2, the J call TRBJ1-1; 8 positions match TRBD1. The germline V gene has CDR1 LGHNA and CDR2 YNFKEQ. CDR3 size: 13 residues. The V gene end was trimmed by 2 bases and the J gene end by 12 bases; junction bases not matched to a gene: 8. CDR3 nucleotide sequence: TGTGCCAGCAGCCAAATTAGGAACAGGGGGACTTTCTTT. Translated: CASSQIRNRGTFF.

CDR3 amino acids: CASSPGLHSSDTQYF. The CDR3 coding sequence is TGTGCCAGCAGTCCGGGTCTCCACTCTTCAGATACGCAGTATTTT. This sequence joins TRBV27 and TRBJ2-3; D gene ambiguous. The CDR3 has 15 amino acids. Trimming cost V 5 bases and J 4 bases, with 16 bases left between them. Germline lookup yields CDR1 MNHEY and CDR2 SMNVEV (reference sequence).

V is TRBV6-1 and J is TRBJ1-5; TRBD1 might be the D (6 bases). The germline V gene encodes CDR1 MNHNS and CDR2 SASEGT. V was clipped by 4 bases and J by 0 bases, with 10 bases between them. This CDR3 comprises 15 residues. This chain's CDR3 is CASSGTEYSNQPQHF. The CDR3 bases are TGTGCCAGCAGTGGGACAGAGTATAGCAATCAGCCCCAGCATTTT.

J is TRBJ2-1 and V is TRBV6-4, with 10 bases lining up with TRBD1. The trim removed 5 bases at V and 7 bases at J, leaving 20 bases unmatched. This CDR3 spans 19 amino acids. Germline assignment: CDR1 MRHNA and CDR2 SNTAGT. The CDR3 loop reads CASSHTGVPTGGLLNEQFF. The CDR3 nucleotides are TGTGCCAGCAGTCATACCGGGGTTCCGACAGGGGGCTTGCTTAATGAGCAGTTCTTC.

The chain carries TRBV30 and TRBJ2-1; TRBD1 matches at 7 bases. Germline loops: CDR1 GTSNPN, CDR2 SVGIG (reference sequence). After removal of 0 bases from V and 8 bases from J, the junction contained 7 bases not matched to a gene. The CDR3 runs to 14 residues. CDR3: CAWSVKTGWDEQFF. The DNA of the CDR3 is TGTGCCTGGAGTGTGAAGACAGGGTGGGATGAGCAGTTCTTC.

Notes on this clone: The sample contains more than one DNA sequence encoding this CDR3. The V call is TRBV5-1, the J call TRBJ2-2, with a weak D call TRBD1 (6 bases). The ends were cut back, 2 bases at V and 4 bases at J, with 12 bases in the middle. The germline CDR1 and CDR2 sequences are SGHRS and YFSETQ. The CDR3 extends over 15 amino acids. In DNA, the CDR3 is TGCGCCAGCAGCTTAGAGGGGGAGACCACCGGGGAGCTGTTTTTT. It translates to CASSLEGETTGELFF.

The J gene is TRBJ2-2, the V gene TRBV5-8; TRBD2 matches at 10 bases. This CDR3 has 16 amino acids. V lost 6 bases and J lost 4; bases outside the gene matches: 9. Per germline, CDR1 SGHTS and CDR2 YDEGEE. CDR3 DNA sequence: TGTGCCAGCAACCCACTAGCGGGAAGGTTCACCGGGGAGCTGTTTTTT. Its protein is CASNPLAGRFTGELFF.

Here the CDR3 reads CARTTDTQYF. Here the CDR3 DNA reads TGTGCCAGAACCACAGATACGCAGTATTTT. V is TRBV2 and J is TRBJ2-3; no clear D. V was trimmed by 9 bases and J by 2 bases, leaving 3 bases between them. Germline CDR1 SNHLY, CDR2 FYNNEI. The CDR3 runs 10 residues.

A word on this clone: A much more abundant neighbour one base away suggests this may be a read error. The chain joins TRBV10-3 to TRBJ2-3, with TRBD2 as a possible D gene (7 bases). The germline gives CDR1 ENHRY, CDR2 SYGVKD. The CDR3 extends over 19 amino acids. V lost 0 bases and J 1 base, leaving 20 bases between the germline ends. CDR3 sequence reads: CAISESRAGGGIGTDTQYF. CDR3 coding DNA: TGTGCCATCAGTGAGTCGAGGGCTGGGGGGGGCATAGGCACAGATACGCAGTATTTT.

The rearrangement links TRBV11-2 to TRBJ2-5; D gene ambiguous. This CDR3 is 15 amino acids long. Per the germline V gene, CDR1 is SGHAT and CDR2 is FQNNGV. V lost 4 bases, J lost 1 base, and 13 bases lay in between. The DNA for the CDR3 is TGTGCCAGCAGCTCAGAGGCCTCCAGCCAAGAGACCCAGTACTTC. Its protein is CASSSEASSQETQYF.

The CDR3 reads CASSLENQPQHF. Written as DNA, the CDR3 is TGTGCCAGCAGCTTGGAAAATCAGCCCCAGCATTTT. J is TRBJ1-5 and V is TRBV5-6; D ambiguous. This CDR3 has 12 amino acids. V was clipped by 0 bases and J by 4 bases, with 2 bases between them. Germline assignment: CDR1 SGHDT and CDR2 YYEEEE. Full variable domain (outside the CDR3, taken from reference TRBV5-6 and TRBJ1-5): DAGVTQSPTHLIKTRGQQVTLRCSPKSGHDTVSWYQQALGQGPQFIFQYYEEEERQRGNFPDRFSGHQFPNYSSELNVNALLLGDSALYLCASSLENQPQHFGDGTRLSIL.

In DNA, the CDR3 is TGTGCCAGCAGTGACGGGGTTAACGAGCAGTACTTC. This gives the protein CASSDGVNEQYF. The V gene is TRBV6-1, the J gene TRBJ2-7; possibly TRBD2 for D (5 bases). V was clipped by 3 bases and J by 5 bases, with 8 bases between them. Germline assignment: CDR1 MNHNS and CDR2 SASEGT. The CDR3 has 12 residues.

The chain employs TRBV29-1 and TRBJ2-7, with D unclear. The V end lost 0 bases, the J end lost 8 bases, and 5 bases lay between the germline ends. Germline V CDR1 and CDR2: SQVTM, ANQGSEA. The CDR3 covers 10 residues. The CDR3 DNA reads TGCAGCGTTGAAGATGGGCAGCAGTACTTC. This encodes CSVEDGQQYF.

The chain recombines TRBV27 with TRBJ2-5; no firm D call. The CDR3 sequence is 14 residues long. V lost 2 bases, J lost 1 base, and 8 bases lay in between. Germline V gene lookup returns CDR1 MNHEY and CDR2 SMNVEV (reference sequence). CDR3 coding DNA: TGTGCCAGCAGTTTAAACCTGTTCCAAGAGACCCAGTACTTC. Translation gives CASSLNLFQETQYF.

V and J are TRBV28 and TRBJ2-2; D ambiguous. The CDR3 sequence is 16 residues long. Germline CDR1 is MDHEN and CDR2 is SYDVKM. V was shortened by 2 bases and J by 6 bases, with 16 bases between the two germline ends. In nucleotides, the CDR3 is TGTGCCAGCAGTTTAATATCCCCAGCCAGCCCCGGGGAGCTGTTTTTT. It encodes CASSLISPASPGELFF.

V is TRBV27 and J is TRBJ2-1, with 13 bases matching TRBD2. Germline V CDR1 and CDR2: MNHEY, SMNVEV (reference sequence). V shed 5 bases, J shed 7 bases, and the junction held 11 bases outside the gene matches. The CDR3 spans 17 residues. For the CDR3, the DNA is TGTGCCAGCAGTCCAGCCGGACTAGCGGGAGCGGTGAATGAGCAGTTCTTC. Residues: CASSPAGLAGAVNEQFF.

The rearrangement uses TRBV7-6 and TRBJ2-7; 11 bases are a match to TRBD2. J gave up 2 bases and V 2 bases, and 8 bases lay outside the gene matches. CDR1 and CDR2 (germline): SGHVS, FNYEAQ. The CDR3 sequence is 17 residues long. CDR3 in DNA: TGTGCCAGCAGCTTATCCACTAGCGGGGGTCCTCCCTACGAGCAGTACTTC. Its translation is CASSLSTSGGPPYEQYF.